What follows describes a single TCR beta chain. This entry is derived from a study of cytomegalovirus exposure and HLA in healthy donors. Study at large: A preliminary data release comprised tens of millions of unique TCRs obtained from HLA-typed donors.

The CDR3 contains 11 residues. Germline V gene sequence: CDR1 MNHEY, CDR2 SMNVEV (reference sequence). Trimming removed 4 bases from V and 13 bases from J, with 13 bases in between. Use of 60 Vbeta and 13 Jbeta primers characterized the PCR. In the original processing: A later analysis counted 65 million to 95 million unique TCR beta chains, some 12 million shared. This table comes from immunoSEQ multiplex PCR, and its TCRdb copy is limited to in-frame clones, with some not included. The V and J calls and clone size were taken over from that table, and D and trimming were inferred from the DNA. The sample yields about 120,000 clones, about 80% seen once.

This TCR derives from a woman aged 30 to 39 in good health and CMV-seropositive. This sequence joins TRBV27 and TRBJ1-1; D is possibly TRBD1 (6 bases). Material for sequencing was PBMCs. Here the CDR3 DNA reads TGTGCCAGCAGTTCCGGACAGACCGGTTTCTTT. It encodes CASSSGQTGFF.